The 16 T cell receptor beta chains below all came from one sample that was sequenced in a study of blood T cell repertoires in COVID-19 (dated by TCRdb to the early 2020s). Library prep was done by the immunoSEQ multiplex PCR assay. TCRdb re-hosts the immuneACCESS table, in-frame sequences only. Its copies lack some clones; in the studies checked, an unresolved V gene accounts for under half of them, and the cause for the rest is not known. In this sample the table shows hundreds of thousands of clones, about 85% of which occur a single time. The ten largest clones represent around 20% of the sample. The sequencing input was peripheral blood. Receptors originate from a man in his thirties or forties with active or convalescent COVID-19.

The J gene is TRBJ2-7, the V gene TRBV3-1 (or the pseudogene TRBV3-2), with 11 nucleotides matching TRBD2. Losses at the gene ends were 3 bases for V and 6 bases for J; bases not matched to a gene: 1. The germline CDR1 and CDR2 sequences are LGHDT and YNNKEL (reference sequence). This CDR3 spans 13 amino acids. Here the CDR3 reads CASSHLAGGEQYF. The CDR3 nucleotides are TGTGCCAGCAGCCATCTAGCGGGGGGCGAGCAGTACTTC.

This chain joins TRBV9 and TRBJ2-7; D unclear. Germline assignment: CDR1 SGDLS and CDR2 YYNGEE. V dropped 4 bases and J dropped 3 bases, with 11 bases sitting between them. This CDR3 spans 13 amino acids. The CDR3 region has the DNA TGTGCCAGCAGCCAACGGTCCAACTACGAGCAGTACTTC. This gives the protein CASSQRSNYEQYF.

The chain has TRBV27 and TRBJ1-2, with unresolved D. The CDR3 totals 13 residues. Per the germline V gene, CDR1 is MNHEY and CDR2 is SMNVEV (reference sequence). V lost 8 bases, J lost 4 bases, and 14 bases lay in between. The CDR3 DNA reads TGTGCCAGCCAACCGTCCCTAATCTATGGCTACACCTTC. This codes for CASQPSLIYGYTF.

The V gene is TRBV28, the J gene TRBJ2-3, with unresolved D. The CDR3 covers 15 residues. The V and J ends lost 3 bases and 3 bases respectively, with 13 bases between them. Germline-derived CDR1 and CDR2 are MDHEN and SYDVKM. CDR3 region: CASSFVTLPTDTQYF. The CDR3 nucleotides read TGTGCCAGCAGTTTCGTGACACTCCCAACAGATACGCAGTATTTT.

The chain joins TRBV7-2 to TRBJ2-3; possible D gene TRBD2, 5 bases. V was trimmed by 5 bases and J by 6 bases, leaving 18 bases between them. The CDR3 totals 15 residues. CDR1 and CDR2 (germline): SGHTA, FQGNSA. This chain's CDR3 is CASSTISERRDTQYF. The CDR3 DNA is TGTGCCAGCAGCACCATTTCAGAGAGGAGGGATACGCAGTATTTT.

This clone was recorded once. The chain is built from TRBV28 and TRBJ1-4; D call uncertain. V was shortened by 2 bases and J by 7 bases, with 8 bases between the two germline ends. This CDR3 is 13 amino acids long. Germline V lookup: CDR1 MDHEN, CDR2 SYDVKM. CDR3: CASSLEGFEKLFF. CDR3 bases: TGTGCCAGCAGTTTAGAGGGTTTTGAAAAACTGTTTTTT. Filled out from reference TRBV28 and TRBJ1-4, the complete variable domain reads DVKVTQSSRYLVKRTGEKVFLECVQDMDHENMFWYRQDPGLGLRLIYFSYDVKMKEKGDIPEGYSVSREKKERFSLILESASTNQTSMYLCASSLEGFEKLFFGSGTQLSVL.

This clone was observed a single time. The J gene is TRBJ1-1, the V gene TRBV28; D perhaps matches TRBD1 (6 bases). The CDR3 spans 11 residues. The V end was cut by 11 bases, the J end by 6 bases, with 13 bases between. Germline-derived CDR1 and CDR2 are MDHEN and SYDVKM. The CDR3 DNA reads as TGTGCCCTGGGGAGGGGGGCTGAAGCTTTCTTT. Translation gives CALGRGAEAFF. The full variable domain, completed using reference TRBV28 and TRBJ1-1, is DVKVTQSSRYLVKRTGEKVFLECVQDMDHENMFWYRQDPGLGLRLIYFSYDVKMKEKGDIPEGYSVSREKKERFSLILESASTNQTSMYLCALGRGAEAFFGQGTRLTVV.

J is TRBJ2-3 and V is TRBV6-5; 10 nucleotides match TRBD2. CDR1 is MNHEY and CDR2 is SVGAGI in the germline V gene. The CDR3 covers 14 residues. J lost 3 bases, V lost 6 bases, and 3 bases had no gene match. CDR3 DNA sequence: TGTGCCAGCAGCCTTAGCGGGGGGACAGATACGCAGTATTTT. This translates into CASSLSGGTDTQYF.

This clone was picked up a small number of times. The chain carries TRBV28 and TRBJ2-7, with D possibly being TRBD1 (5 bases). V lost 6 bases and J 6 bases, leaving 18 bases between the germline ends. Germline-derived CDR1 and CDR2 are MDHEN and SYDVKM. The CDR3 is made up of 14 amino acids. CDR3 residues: CASSPPQGRGEQYF. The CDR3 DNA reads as TGTGCCAGCAGCCCCCCCCAGGGAAGGGGCGAGCAGTACTTC.

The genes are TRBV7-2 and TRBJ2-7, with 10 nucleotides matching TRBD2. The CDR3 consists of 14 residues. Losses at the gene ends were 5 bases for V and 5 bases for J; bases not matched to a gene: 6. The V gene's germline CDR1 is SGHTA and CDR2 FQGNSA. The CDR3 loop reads CASSPLAGAHEQYF. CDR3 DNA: TGTGCCAGCAGCCCGCTAGCGGGAGCTCACGAGCAGTACTTC.

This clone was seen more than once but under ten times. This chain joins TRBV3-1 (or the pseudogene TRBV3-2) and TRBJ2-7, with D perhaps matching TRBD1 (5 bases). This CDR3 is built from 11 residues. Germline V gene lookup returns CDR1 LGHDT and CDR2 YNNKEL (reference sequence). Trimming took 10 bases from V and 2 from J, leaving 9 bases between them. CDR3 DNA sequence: TGTGCCACAAAAGGGGCCTACGAGCAGTACTTC. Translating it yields CATKGAYEQYF.

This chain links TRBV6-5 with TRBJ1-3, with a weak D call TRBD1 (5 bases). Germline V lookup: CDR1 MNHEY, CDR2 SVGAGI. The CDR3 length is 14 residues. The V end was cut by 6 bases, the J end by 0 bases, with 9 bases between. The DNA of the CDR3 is TGTGCCAGCAGCAGGGATTTCTCTGGAAACACCATATATTTT. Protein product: CASSRDFSGNTIYF.

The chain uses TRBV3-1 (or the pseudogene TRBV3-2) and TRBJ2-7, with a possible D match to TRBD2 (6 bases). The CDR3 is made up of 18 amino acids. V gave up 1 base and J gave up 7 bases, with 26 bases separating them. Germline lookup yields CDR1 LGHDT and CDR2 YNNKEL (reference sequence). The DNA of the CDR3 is TGTGCCAGCAGCCAAGGGGGAAACACGGGACTGAGTACGTTGGAGCAGTACTTC. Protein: CASSQGGNTGLSTLEQYF.

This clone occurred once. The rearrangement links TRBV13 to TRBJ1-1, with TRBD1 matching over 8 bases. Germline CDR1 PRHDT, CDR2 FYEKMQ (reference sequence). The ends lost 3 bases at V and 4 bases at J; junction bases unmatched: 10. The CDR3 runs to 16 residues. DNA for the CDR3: TGTGCCAGCAGCTTCGACCCGACAGGGGTTGGCACTGAAGCTTTCTTT. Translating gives CASSFDPTGVGTEAFF.

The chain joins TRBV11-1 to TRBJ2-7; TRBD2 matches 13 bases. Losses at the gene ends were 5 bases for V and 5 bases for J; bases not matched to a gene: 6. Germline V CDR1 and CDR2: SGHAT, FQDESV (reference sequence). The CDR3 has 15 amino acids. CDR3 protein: CASSPRTSGRNEQYF. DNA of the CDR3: TGTGCCAGCAGCCCAAGGACTAGCGGGAGAAACGAGCAGTACTTC.

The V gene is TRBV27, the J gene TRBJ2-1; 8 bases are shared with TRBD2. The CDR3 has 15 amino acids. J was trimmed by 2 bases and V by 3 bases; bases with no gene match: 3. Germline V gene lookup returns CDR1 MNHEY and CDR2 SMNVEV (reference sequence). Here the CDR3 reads CASSLSGGPYNEQFF. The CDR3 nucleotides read TGTGCCAGCAGTTTGTCGGGGGGGCCCTACAATGAGCAGTTCTTC.